This TCR beta chain emerged from a study of T cells in Graves' hyperthyroidism and ophthalmopathy. Researchers took RNA transcripts and amplified the TCR beta CDR3 regions from them. The HTBI primer set was used in a first-round RT-PCR of the TCR CDR3. In TCRdb, the multiplex PCR reads were re-called with MiXCR into one record per CDR3 protein. The table records approximately 410,000 distinct CDR3 sequences, roughly 14% of them present only once. Exclusion of a patient resulted from uncontrolled infection, other autoimmune disease, pregnancy or lactation. Each diagnosis drew on symptoms, thyroxine, TRAb, thyroid ultrasound and orbital computed tomography findings. The CDR3 has 13 residues. The ends lost 6 bases at V and 3 bases at J; junction bases unmatched: 3. The germline CDR1 and CDR2 sequences are SNHLY and FYNNEI. The sample holds many counts of this clonotype. Antigen specificity is unknown. General study points: Separating ophthalmopathy from stable hyperthyroidism was achieved by a 13 V-J model.

The origin of this receptor is a man aged 18 to 29 with Graves' ophthalmopathy. J is TRBJ2-7 and V is TRBV2; 9 nucleotides match TRBD1. Sequenced input: blood. CDR3 sequence (DNA): TGTGCCAGCAGGGGGGACAGGGTCTACGAGCAGTACTTC. This sequence encodes CASRGDRVYEQYF.